This T cell receptor (beta chain) was recovered during a study of OX40 agonist ivuxolimab in advanced cancers. TCRdb keeps only in-frame clones here, not all; method: immunoSEQ multiplex PCR. The sample yields more than 70,000 clones, almost 85% seen once. The sequence came from an adult with an advanced solid tumor such as melanoma, head and neck, liver or kidney cancer. Sequences were derived from CD4+ or CD8+ T cells sorted from blood, sampled in a trial of the OX40 agonist ivuxolimab.

CDR3 in DNA: TGCGCCAGCAGCTTGATTCCGGGCAGAGAAGAGACCCAGTACTTC. It codes for CASSLIPGREETQYF. The V call is TRBV5-1, the J call TRBJ2-5, with D hard to call. The germline gives CDR1 SGHRS, CDR2 YFSETQ. This CDR3 has 15 amino acids. V was cut by 1 base and J by 3 bases, with 13 bases left in between.